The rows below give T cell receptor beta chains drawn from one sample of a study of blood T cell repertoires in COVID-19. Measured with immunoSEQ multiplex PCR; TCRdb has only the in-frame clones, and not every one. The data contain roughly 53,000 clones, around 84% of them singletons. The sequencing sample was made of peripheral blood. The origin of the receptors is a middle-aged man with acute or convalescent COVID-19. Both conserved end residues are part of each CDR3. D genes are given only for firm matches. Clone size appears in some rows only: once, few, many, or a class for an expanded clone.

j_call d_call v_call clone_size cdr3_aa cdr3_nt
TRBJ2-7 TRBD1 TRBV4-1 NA CASSQDHRGLTYEQYF TGCGCCAGCAGCCAAGACCACAGGGGGTTAACCTACGAGCAGTACTTC
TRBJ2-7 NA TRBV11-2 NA CASSLDRGLYYEQYF TGTGCCAGCAGCTTAGATCGGGGACTCTACTACGAGCAGTACTTC
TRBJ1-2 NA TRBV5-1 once CASSPDVGGGYGYTF TGCGCCAGCAGCCCGGACGTTGGGGGGGGCTATGGCTACACCTTC
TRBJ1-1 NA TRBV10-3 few CATGRGNTEAFF TGTGCCACCGGGAGGGGGAACACTGAAGCTTTCTTT
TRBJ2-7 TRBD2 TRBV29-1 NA CSVEDLGTSGRGAEQYF TGCAGCGTTGAAGACCTAGGGACTAGCGGGAGGGGGGCGGAGCAGTACTTC
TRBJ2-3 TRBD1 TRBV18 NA CASSKDRAADTQYF TGTGCCAGCTCTAAGGACAGGGCTGCAGATACGCAGTATTTT
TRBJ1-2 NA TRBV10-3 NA CAISDGSSLVGYTF TGTGCCATCAGTGATGGGAGCAGCCTAGTTGGCTACACCTTC
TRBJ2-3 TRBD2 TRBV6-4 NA CASSDGTSGGADTQYF TGTGCCAGCAGTGACGGGACTAGCGGGGGGGCCGATACGCAGTATTTT
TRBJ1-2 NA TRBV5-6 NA CASSLRNGEGYTF TGTGCCAGCAGCTTGCGGAATGGGGAGGGCTACACCTTC
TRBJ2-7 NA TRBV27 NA CASSSPGHSYEQYF TGTGCCAGCAGTTCTCCGGGACACTCCTACGAGCAGTACTTC
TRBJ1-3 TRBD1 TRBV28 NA CASSGQGTGNTIYF TGTGCCAGCAGTGGACAGGGGACTGGAAACACCATATATTTT
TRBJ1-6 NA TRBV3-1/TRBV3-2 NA CASSWTRNSPLHF TGTGCCAGCAGCTGGACAAGAAATTCACCCCTCCACTTT
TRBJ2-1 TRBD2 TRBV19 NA CASSPRLALYNEQFF TGTGCCAGTAGTCCTAGACTAGCCCTCTACAATGAGCAGTTCTTC
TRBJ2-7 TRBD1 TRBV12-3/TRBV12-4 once CASSSRRTGKYF TGTGCCAGCAGTTCCAGAAGGACAGGGAAGTACTTC
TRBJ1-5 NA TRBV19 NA CASSINKRDTAQHF TGTGCCAGTAGTATAAACAAGAGAGACACAGCCCAGCATTTT
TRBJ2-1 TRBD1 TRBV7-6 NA CASSPRGRLAFGDEQFF TGTGCCAGCAGCCCCAGGGGGCGGCTAGCGTTTGGCGATGAGCAGTTCTTC
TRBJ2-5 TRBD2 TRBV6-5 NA CASTQAGEETQYF TGTGCCAGCACCCAAGCGGGAGAGGAGACCCAGTACTTC
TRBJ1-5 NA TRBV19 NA CATQGLNQPQHF TGTGCCACCCAGGGGCTCAATCAGCCCCAGCATTTT
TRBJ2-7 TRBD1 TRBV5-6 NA CASSIGGTGGEYEQYF TGTGCCAGCAGCATCGGGGGGACAGGGGGCGAATACGAGCAGTACTTC
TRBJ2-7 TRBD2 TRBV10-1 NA CASSEVLAGSLDEQYF TGCGCCAGCAGTGAGGTATTAGCGGGATCTTTGGACGAGCAGTACTTC
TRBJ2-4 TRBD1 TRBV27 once CASSLGGTGYIQYF TGTGCCAGCAGTTTAGGGGGGACAGGATACATTCAGTACTTC
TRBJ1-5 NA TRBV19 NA CASRTGRQPQHF TGTGCCAGTAGAACAGGGCGACAGCCCCAGCATTTT
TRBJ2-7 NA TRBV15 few CATSRDGNNYEQYF TGTGCCACCAGCAGAGACGGGAACAACTACGAGCAGTACTTC
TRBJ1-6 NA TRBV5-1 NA CASSLRLGAVESPLHF TGCGCCAGCAGCTTGAGGCTTGGGGCAGTCGAGTCACCCCTCCACTTT
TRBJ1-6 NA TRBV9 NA CASSDGGSNSPLHF TGTGCCAGCAGCGATGGGGGGTCAAATTCACCCCTCCACTTT
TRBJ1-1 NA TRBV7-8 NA CASSTQGGEAFF TGTGCCAGCAGCACACAAGGGGGTGAAGCTTTCTTT
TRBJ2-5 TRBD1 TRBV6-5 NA CASRQQGALETQYF TGTGCCAGCAGACAACAGGGGGCCCTAGAGACCCAGTACTTC
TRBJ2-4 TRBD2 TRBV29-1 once CSVRLALAKNIQYF TGCAGCGTGAGACTAGCATTAGCCAAAAACATTCAGTACTTC
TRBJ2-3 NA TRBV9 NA CASSVGRDFDTDTQYF TGTGCCAGCAGCGTAGGCCGGGACTTTGACACAGATACGCAGTATTTT
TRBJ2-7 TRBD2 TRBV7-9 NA CASSSSTAGGGTYEQYF TGTGCCAGCAGCTCCAGCACAGCGGGAGGAGGAACCTACGAGCAGTACTTC
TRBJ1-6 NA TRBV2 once CATKTEVKVSPLHF TGTGCCACAAAGACCGAGGTGAAGGTTTCACCCCTCCACTTT
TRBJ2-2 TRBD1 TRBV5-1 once CASSSPGDRGNTGELFF TGCGCCAGCAGCTCCCCTGGGGACAGGGGGAACACCGGGGAGCTGTTTTTT
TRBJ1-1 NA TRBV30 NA CAWSSTGNTEAFF TGTGCCTGGAGTAGTACTGGGAACACTGAAGCTTTCTTT
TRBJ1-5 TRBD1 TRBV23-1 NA CASSQHRGLGNQPQHF TGCGCCAGCAGTCAACACAGGGGGCTGGGCAATCAGCCCCAGCATTTT
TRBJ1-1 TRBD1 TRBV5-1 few CASSQGQPMNTEAFF TGCGCCAGCAGCCAGGGACAGCCGATGAACACTGAAGCTTTCTTT
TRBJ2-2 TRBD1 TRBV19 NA CASTMGWDRFTGELFF TGTGCCAGTACCATGGGTTGGGACAGATTCACCGGGGAGCTGTTTTTT
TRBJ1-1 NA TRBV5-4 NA CASSSYSLNTEAFF TGTGCCAGCAGCTCATATAGTCTGAACACTGAAGCTTTCTTT
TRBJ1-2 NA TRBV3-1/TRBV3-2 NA CASSHRGPNYGYTF TGTGCCAGCAGCCACCGCGGCCCTAACTATGGCTACACCTTC
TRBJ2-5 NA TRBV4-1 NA CASSQPGDQETQYF TGCGCCAGCAGCCAGCCGGGGGACCAAGAGACCCAGTACTTC
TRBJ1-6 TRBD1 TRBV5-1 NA CASRSGQGHNSPLHF TGCGCCAGCAGATCAGGACAGGGTCATAATTCACCCCTCCACTTT
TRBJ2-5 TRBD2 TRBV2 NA CASSVLALAGPQETQYF TGTGCCAGCAGTGTTTTAGCGCTAGCGGGACCTCAAGAGACCCAGTACTTC
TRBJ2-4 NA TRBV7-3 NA CASTPTTGAESPHAGNIQYF TGTGCCAGCACCCCCACAACTGGAGCAGAATCCCCCCACGCTGGAAACATTCAGTACTTC
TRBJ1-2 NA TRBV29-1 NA CSVGGSEGYTF TGCAGCGTTGGAGGATCGGAGGGCTACACCTTC
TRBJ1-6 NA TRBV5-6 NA CASSLGGARSPLHF TGTGCCAGCAGCCTAGGGGGGGCTAGATCACCCCTCCACTTT
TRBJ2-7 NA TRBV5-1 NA CASSTTDTEQYF TGCGCCAGCAGCACGACAGACACCGAGCAGTACTTC
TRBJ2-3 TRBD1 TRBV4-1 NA CASSPGQGVADTQYF TGCGCCAGCAGCCCGGGACAGGGTGTCGCAGATACGCAGTATTTT
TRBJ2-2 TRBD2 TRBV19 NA CASRGLAENTGELFF TGTGCCAGCCGGGGACTAGCGGAGAACACCGGGGAGCTGTTTTTT
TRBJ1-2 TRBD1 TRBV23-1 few CASNNHLGQVYGYTF TGCGCCAGCAACAACCACCTGGGACAGGTCTATGGCTACACCTTC
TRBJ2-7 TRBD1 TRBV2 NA CASSEMGQVLSSYEQYF TGTGCCAGCAGTGAAATGGGACAGGTCCTAAGCTCCTACGAGCAGTACTTC
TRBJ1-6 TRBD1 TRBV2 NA CASTRRTGDNSPLHF TGTGCCAGCACCCGGCGGACAGGGGATAATTCACCCCTCCACTTT
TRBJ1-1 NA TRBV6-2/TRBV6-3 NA CASSDGHARGEAFF TGTGCCAGCAGTGACGGACACGCCAGGGGTGAAGCTTTCTTT
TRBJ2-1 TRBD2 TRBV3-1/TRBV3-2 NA CASSQAQRGGDEQFF TGTGCCAGCAGCCAAGCCCAGCGGGGGGGCGATGAGCAGTTCTTC
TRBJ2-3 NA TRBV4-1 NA CASSQSTTDTQYF TGCGCCAGCAGCCAATCTACCACAGATACGCAGTATTTT
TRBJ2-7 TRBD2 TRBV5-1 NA CASSSLGLAYEQYF TGCGCCAGCAGTTCACTCGGACTAGCCTACGAGCAGTACTTC
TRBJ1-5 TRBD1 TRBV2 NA CASSEEDRVSVHQPQHF TGTGCCAGCAGTGAAGAGGACAGGGTTTCGGTTCATCAGCCCCAGCATTTT
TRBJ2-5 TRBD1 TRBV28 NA CASSTRDRVGETQYF TGTGCCAGCAGTACCAGGGACAGGGTTGGAGAGACCCAGTACTTC